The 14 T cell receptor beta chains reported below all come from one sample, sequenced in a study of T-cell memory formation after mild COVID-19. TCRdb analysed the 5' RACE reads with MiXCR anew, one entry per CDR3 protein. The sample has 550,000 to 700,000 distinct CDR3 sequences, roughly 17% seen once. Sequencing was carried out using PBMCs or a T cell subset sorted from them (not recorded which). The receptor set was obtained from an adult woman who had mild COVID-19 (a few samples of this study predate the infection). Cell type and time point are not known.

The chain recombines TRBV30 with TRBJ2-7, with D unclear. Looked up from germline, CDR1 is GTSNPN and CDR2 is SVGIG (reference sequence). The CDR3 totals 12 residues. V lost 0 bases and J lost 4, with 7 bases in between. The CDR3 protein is CAWSVSRYEQYF. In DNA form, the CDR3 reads TGTGCCTGGAGTGTATCCCGATACGAGCAGTACTTC.

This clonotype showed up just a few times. DNA of the CDR3: TGTGCCATCAGTGACTCCGACCGAAGCACAGATACGCAGTATTTT. This codes for CAISDSDRSTDTQYF. The V and J genes are TRBV10-3 and TRBJ2-3; D is undetermined. This CDR3 is built from 15 residues. The germline V gene encodes CDR1 ENHRY and CDR2 SYGVKD. The germline V and J ends were trimmed by 3 bases and 0 bases, with 10 bases remaining between them.

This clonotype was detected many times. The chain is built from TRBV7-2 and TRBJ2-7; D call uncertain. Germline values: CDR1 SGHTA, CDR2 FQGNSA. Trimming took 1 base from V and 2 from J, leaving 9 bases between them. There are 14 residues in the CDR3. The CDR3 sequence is CASSLGVWAYEQYF. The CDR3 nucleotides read TGTGCCAGCAGCTTAGGTGTCTGGGCCTACGAGCAGTACTTC.

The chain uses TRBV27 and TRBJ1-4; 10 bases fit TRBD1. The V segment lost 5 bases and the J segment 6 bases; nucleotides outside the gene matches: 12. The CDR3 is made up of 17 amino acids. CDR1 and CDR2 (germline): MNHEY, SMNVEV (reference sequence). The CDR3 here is CASSARQTGGWYEKLFF. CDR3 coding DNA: TGTGCCAGCAGTGCCCGACAGACAGGGGGCTGGTATGAAAAACTGTTTTTT.

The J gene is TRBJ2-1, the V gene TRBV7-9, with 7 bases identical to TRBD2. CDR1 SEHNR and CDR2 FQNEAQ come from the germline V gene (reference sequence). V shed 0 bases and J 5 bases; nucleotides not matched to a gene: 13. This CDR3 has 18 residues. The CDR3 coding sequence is TGTGCCAGCAGCTTAGCATCGGTTCGGGCTAGCGGAGACAATGAGCAGTTCTTC. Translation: CASSLASVRASGDNEQFF. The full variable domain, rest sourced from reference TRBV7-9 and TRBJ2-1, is DTGVSQNPRHKITKRGQNVTFRCDPISEHNRLYWYRQTLGQGPEFLTYFQNEAQLEKSRLLSDRFSAERPKGSFSTLEIQRTEQGDSAMYLCASSLASVRASGDNEQFFGPGTRLTVL.

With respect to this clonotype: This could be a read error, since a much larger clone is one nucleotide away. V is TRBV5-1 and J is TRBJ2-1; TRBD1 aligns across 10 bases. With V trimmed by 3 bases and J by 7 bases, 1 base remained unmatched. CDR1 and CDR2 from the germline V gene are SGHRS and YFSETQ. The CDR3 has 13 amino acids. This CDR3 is CASSWGQGNEQFF. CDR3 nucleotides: TGCGCCAGCAGCTGGGGACAGGGGAATGAGCAGTTCTTC. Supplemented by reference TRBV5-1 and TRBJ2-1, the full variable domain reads KAGVTQTPRYLIKTRGQQVTLSCSPISGHRSVSWYQQTPGQGLQFLFEYFSETQRNKGNFPGRFSGRQFSNSRSEMNVSTLELGDSALYLCASSWGQGNEQFFGPGTRLTVL.

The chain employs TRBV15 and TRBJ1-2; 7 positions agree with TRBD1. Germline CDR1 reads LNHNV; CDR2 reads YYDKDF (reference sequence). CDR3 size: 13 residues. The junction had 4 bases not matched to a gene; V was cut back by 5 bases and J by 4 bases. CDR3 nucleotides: TGTGCCACCAGCCCGGGGACAGCCTATGGCTACACCTTC. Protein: CATSPGTAYGYTF.

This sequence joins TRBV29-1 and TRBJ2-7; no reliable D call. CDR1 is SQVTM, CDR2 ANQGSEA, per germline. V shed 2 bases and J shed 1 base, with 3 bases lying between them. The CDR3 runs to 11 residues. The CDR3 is CSVELSYEQYF. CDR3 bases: TGCAGCGTTGAATTGTCCTACGAGCAGTACTTC.

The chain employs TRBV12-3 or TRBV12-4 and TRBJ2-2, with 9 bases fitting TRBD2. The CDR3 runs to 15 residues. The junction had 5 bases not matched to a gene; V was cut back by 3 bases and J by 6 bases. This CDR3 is CASSFISGGSGELFF. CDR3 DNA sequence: TGTGCCAGCAGTTTCATCAGCGGGGGGTCCGGGGAGCTGTTTTTT.

The CDR3, as DNA: TGTGCCAGCAGTTACGGGGCCGACTACGAGCAGTACTTC. It encodes CASSYGADYEQYF. The rearrangement joins TRBV6-5 to TRBJ2-7, with a weak D call TRBD1 (5 bases). V lost 2 bases to trimming and J lost 3 bases, with 8 bases between them. Germline V gene data show CDR1 as MNHEY and CDR2 as SVGAGI. CDR3 length: 13 amino acids.

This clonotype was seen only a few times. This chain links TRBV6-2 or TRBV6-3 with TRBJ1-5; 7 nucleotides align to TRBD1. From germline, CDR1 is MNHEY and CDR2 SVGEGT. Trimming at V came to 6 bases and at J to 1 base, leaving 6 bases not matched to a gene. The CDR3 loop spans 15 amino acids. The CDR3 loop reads CASRYPGQSNQPQHF. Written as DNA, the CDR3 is TGTGCCAGCAGGTACCCGGGACAGAGCAATCAGCCCCAGCATTTT.

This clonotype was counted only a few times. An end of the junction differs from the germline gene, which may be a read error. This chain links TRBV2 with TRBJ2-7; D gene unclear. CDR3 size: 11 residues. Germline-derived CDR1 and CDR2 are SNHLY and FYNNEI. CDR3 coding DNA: TGTGCCAGCAGTGAAGCAATCGGCAGCTGCTTC. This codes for CASSEAIGSCF.

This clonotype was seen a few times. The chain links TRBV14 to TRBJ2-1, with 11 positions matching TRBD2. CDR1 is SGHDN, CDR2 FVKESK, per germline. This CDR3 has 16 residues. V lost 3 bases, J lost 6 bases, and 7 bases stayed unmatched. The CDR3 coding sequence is TGTGCCAGCAGCCAGGTTACTAGCGGGAGACTCAATGAGCAGTTCTTC. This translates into CASSQVTSGRLNEQFF. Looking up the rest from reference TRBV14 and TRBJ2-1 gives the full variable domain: EAGVTQFPSHSVIEKGQTVTLRCDPISGHDNLYWYRRVMGKEIKFLLHFVKESKQDESGMPNNRFLAERTGGTYSTLKVQPAELEDSGVYFCASSQVTSGRLNEQFFGPGTRLTVL.

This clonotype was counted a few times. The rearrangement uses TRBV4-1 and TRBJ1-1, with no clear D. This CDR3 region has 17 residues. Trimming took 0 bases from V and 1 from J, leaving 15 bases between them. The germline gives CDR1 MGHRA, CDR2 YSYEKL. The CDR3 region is CASSQDWAGPTNTEAFF. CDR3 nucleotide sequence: TGCGCCAGCAGCCAAGATTGGGCAGGACCTACGAACACTGAAGCTTTCTTT.